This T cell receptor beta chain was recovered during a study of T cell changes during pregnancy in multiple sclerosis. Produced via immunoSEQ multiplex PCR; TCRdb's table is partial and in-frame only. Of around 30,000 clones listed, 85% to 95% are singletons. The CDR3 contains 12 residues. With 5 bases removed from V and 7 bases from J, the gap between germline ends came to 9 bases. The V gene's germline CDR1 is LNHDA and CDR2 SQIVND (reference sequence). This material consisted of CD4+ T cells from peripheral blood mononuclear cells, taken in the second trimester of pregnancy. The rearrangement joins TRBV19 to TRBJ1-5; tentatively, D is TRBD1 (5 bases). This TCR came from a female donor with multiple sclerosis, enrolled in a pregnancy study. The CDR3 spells CASSPTGQPQHF. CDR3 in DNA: TGTGCCAGTAGTCCTACAGGACAGCCCCAGCATTTT.